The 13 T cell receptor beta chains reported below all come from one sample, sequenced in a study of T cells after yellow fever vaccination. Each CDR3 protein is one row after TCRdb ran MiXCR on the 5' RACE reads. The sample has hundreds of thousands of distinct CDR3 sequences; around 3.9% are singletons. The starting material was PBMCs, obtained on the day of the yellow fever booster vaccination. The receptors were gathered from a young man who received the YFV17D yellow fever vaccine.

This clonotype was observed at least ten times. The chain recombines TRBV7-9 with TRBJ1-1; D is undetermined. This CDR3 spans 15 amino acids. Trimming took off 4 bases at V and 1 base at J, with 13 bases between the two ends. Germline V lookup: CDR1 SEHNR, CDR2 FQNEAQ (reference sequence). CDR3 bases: TGTGCCAGCAGCTCTAAGGAGTGGACGAACACTGAAGCTTTCTTT. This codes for CASSSKEWTNTEAFF.

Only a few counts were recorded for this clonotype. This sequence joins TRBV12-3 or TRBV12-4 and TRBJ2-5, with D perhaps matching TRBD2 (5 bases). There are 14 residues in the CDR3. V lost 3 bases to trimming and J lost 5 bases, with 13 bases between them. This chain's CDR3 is CASSFGLLVETQYF. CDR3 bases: TGTGCCAGCAGTTTTGGACTCTTGGTGGAGACCCAGTACTTC.

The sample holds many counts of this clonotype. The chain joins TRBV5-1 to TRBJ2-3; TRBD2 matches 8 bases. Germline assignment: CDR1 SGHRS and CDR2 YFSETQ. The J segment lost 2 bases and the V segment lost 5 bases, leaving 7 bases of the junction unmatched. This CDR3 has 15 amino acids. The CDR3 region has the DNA TGCGCCAGCAGTCAAAGCGGGGGATTCACAGATACGCAGTATTTT. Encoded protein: CASSQSGGFTDTQYF.

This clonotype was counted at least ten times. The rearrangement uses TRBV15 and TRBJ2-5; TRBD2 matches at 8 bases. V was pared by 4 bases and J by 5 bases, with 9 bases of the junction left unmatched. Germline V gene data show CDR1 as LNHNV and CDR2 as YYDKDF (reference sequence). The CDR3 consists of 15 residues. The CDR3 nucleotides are TGTGCCACCAGCAAGGGTAGCGGGAAGGGGGAGACCCAGTACTTC. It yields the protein CATSKGSGKGETQYF.

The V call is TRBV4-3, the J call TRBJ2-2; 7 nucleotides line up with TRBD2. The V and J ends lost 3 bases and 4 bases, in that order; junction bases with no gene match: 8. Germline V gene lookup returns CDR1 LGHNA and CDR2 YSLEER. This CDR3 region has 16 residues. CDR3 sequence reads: CASSHGLELVTGELFF. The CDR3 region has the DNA TGCGCCAGCAGCCACGGACTAGAGTTGGTCACCGGGGAGCTGTTTTTT.

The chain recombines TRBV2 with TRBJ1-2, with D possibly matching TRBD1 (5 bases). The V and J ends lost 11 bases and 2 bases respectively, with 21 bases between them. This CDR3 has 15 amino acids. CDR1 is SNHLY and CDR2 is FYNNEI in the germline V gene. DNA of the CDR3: TGTGCCGGCCTAGGCGAGATGACAGCAAACTATGGCTACACCTTC. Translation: CAGLGEMTANYGYTF. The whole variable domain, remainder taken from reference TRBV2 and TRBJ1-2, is EPEVTQTPSHQVTQMGQEVILRCVPISNHLYFYWYRQILGQKVEFLVSFYNNEISEKSEIFDDQFSVERPDGSNFTLKIRSTKLEDSAMYFCAGLGEMTANYGYTFGSGTRLTVV.

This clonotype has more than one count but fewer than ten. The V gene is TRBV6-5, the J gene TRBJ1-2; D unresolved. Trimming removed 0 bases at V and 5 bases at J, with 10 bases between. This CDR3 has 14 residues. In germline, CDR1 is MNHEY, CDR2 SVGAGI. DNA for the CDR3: TGTGCCAGCAGTTACTCCGCAGGATTATATGGCTACACCTTC. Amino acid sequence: CASSYSAGLYGYTF.

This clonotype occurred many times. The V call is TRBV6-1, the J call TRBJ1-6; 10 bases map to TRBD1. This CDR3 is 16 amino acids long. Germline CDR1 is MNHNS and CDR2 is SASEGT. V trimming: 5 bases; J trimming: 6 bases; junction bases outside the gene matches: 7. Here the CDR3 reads CASSSLRQGANSPLHF. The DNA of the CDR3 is TGTGCCAGCAGTTCTTTGCGACAGGGGGCTAATTCACCCCTCCACTTT.

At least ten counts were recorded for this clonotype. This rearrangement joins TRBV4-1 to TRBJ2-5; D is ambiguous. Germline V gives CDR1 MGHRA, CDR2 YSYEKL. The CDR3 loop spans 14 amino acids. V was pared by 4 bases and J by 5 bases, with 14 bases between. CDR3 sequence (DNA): TGCGCCAGCAGCCGGTATGAGGATATTGAGACCCAGTACTTC. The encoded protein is CASSRYEDIETQYF.

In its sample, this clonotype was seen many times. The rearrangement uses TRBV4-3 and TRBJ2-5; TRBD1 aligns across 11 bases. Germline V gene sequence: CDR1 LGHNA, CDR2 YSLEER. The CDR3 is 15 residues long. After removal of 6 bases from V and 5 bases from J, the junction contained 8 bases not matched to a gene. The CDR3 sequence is CASSPGQGDLETQYF. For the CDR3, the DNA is TGCGCCAGCAGTCCGGGACAGGGGGATTTGGAGACCCAGTACTTC.

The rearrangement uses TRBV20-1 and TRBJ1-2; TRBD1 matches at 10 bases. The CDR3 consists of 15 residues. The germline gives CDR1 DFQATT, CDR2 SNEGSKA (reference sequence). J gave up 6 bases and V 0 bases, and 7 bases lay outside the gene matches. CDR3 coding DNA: TGCAGTGCTAGAGATGGGGACAGGGGAGTCAATGGCTACACCTTC. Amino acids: CSARDGDRGVNGYTF.

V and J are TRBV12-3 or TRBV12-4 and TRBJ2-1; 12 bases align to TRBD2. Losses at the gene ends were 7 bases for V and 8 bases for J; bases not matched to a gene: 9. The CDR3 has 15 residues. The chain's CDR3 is CASTSSGGAFDEQFF. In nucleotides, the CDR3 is TGTGCCAGCACGTCTAGCGGGGGGGCTTTCGATGAGCAGTTCTTC.

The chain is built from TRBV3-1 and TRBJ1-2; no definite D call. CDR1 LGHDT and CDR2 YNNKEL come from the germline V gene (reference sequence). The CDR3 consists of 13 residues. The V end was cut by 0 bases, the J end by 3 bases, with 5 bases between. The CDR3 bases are TGTGCCAGCAGCCAAGATAGTGACTATGGCTACACCTTC. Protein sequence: CASSQDSDYGYTF.